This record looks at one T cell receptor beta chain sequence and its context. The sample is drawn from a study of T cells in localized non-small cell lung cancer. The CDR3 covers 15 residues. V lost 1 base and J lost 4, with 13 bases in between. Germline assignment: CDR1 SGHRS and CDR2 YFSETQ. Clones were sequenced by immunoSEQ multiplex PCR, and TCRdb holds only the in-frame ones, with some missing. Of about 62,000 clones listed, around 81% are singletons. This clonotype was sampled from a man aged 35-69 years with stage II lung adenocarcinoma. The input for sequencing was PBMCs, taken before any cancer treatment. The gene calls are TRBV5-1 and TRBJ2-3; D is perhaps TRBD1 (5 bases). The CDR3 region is CASSLQGVAADTQYF. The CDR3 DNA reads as TGCGCCAGCAGCTTGCAAGGGGTAGCTGCAGATACGCAGTATTTT.